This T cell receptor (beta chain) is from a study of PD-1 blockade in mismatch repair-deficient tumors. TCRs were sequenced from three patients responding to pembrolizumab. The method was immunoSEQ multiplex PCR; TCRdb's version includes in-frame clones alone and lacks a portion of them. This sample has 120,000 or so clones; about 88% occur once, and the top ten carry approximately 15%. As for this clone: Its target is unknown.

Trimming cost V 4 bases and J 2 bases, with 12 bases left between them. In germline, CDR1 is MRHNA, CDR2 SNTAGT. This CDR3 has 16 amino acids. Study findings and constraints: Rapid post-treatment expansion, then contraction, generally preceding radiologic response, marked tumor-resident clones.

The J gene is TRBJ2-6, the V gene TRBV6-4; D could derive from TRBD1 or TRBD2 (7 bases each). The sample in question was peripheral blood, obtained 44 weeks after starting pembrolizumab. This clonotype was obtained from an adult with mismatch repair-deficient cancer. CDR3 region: CASSAQGGTGANVLTF. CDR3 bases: TGTGCCAGCAGTGCCCAGGGGGGGACTGGGGCCAACGTCCTGACTTTC.